The rows below give T cell receptor beta chains drawn from one sample of a study of post-analysis software for immune sequencing data. TCRdb redid the calling of the PCR reads with MiXCR, one entry per CDR3 protein. The sample contains 350,000 to 450,000 distinct CDR3 sequences, roughly 35% of which appear only once. Sequenced: blood. These receptors all come from a girl between 10 and 17 years old with multiple sclerosis. The CDR3 runs from the conserved cysteine through the conserved F or W. D genes are given only for firm matches. Expanded clones are given a class, and other clones once, few, many or no size at all.

-	TRBJ2-7	TRBV5-1	few	TGCGCCAGCAGCCCCAGGGTAGACGAGCAGTACTTC	CASSPRVDEQYF
TRBD1	TRBJ2-7	TRBV28	-	TGTGCCAGTGTCGACGGTGCCAGGGGGCGAGGCGAGCAGTACTTC	CASVDGARGRGEQYF
-	TRBJ1-1	TRBV11-2	few	TGTGCCAGCAGCTCCCCCTACACCACAAGAAGGGACACTGAAGCTTTCTTT	CASSSPYTTRRDTEAFF
TRBD1	TRBJ2-1	TRBV30	-	TGTGCCTGGCGCCGGGGACAGTACTACAATGAGCAGTTCTTC	CAWRRGQYYNEQFF
TRBD2	TRBJ2-3	TRBV5-4	-	TGTGCCAGCAGTCATCTAGCGGGGGAAACAGATACGCAGTATTTT	CASSHLAGETDTQYF
TRBD1	TRBJ2-7	TRBV5-1	few	TGCGCCAGCAGCCTCCGGGACAGGGCCCTTGGGCCCTACGAGCAGTACTTC	CASSLRDRALGPYEQYF
TRBD1	TRBJ2-7	TRBV4-1	-	TGCGCCAGCAGCCAAGCGGCGCAGGGGGTGGGAGAGCAGTACTTC	CASSQAAQGVGEQYF
-	TRBJ2-5	TRBV18	few	TGTGCCAGCTCACCAGGGGATCAAGAGACCCAGTACTTC	CASSPGDQETQYF
TRBD1	TRBJ1-5	TRBV6-2/TRBV6-3	-	TGTGCCAGCAGAACTGGGACAGGGTGTCAGCCCCAGCATTTT	CASRTGTGCQPQHF
-	TRBJ1-6	TRBV7-6	-	TGTGCCAGCAGCTTAGAGCCGAACTCCTATAATTCACCCCTCCACTTT	CASSLEPNSYNSPLHF
TRBD1	TRBJ1-4	TRBV29-1	-	TGCAGCGTACTGAGGGGGCAGGGTGAAAAACTGTTTTTT	CSVLRGQGEKLFF
-	TRBJ2-3	TRBV12-3/TRBV12-4	-	TGTGCCAGCAGCCCAGGCGACACTAGCACAGATGCGCAGTATTTT	CASSPGDTSTDAQYF
-	TRBJ1-6	TRBV20-1	-	TGCAGTGCTAGAGAGGCAGGGGCCTATAATTCACCCCTCCACTTT	CSAREAGAYNSPLHF
-	TRBJ1-2	TRBV7-2	-	TGTGCCAGCAGCTTACTAGGGAAGGGGGGAGGAGATGGCTACACCTTC	CASSLLGKGGGDGYTF
TRBD1	TRBJ2-1	TRBV11-1	few	TGTGCCAGCAGCTTTCCAAGAGACCGGGACAGCACACCAGGGGACAATGAGCAGTTCTTC	CASSFPRDRDSTPGDNEQFF
TRBD1	TRBJ2-1	TRBV5-1	-	TGCGCCAGCAGACCCGGACAGGGGGCTTTCAATGAGCAGTTCTTC	CASRPGQGAFNEQFF
-	TRBJ2-7	TRBV28	many	TGTGCCAGCATGGGTTTGGTGGAGACCTACGAGCAGTACTTC	CASMGLVETYEQYF
TRBD1	TRBJ2-1	TRBV20-1	-	TGCAGTGCTACGACCGGGACAGGGGCCCTAACCAGCCCAAATGAGCAGTTCTTC	CSATTGTGALTSPNEQFF
-	TRBJ1-1	TRBV6-5	-	TGTGCCACCCTCAGTGAGCGGGGCGGCACTGAAGCTTTCTTT	CATLSERGGTEAFF
-	TRBJ1-5	TRBV4-1	-	TGCGCCAGCAGCCAAGTAGGGGTCGATCAGCCCCAGCATTTT	CASSQVGVDQPQHF
TRBD1	TRBJ1-5	TRBV20-1	-	TGCAGTGCTCAGTCCCCGGGACAGGGCTATCAAGGCCATCAGCCCCAGCATTTT	CSAQSPGQGYQGHQPQHF
TRBD1	TRBJ2-7	TRBV7-9	-	TGTGCCAGCAGCTCCAAGACAGGGAGCTACGAGCAGTACTTC	CASSSKTGSYEQYF
-	TRBJ1-2	TRBV12-3/TRBV12-4	few	TGTGCCAGCAGTACGAACAGTGCCACCCTGGAGGGCTACACCTTC	CASSTNSATLEGYTF
TRBD1	TRBJ2-7	TRBV20-1	-	TGCAGTGCTAGAGCTGATACAGGGGGTGGTTACGAGCAGTACTTC	CSARADTGGGYEQYF
-	TRBJ2-7	TRBV2	-	TGTGCCAGCAGTGACTTGACCGAGCAGTACTTC	CASSDLTEQYF
TRBD1	TRBJ2-7	TRBV6-5	-	TGTGCCAGCACTGTTAATCCAGGGGGATCCTACAATGAGCAGTACTTC	CASTVNPGGSYNEQYF
-	TRBJ1-1	TRBV5-8	once	TGTGCCAGCAGCTTGGCCGACAACACTGAAGCTTTCTTT	CASSLADNTEAFF
-	TRBJ1-2	TRBV7-2	few	TGTGCCAGCAGCTCCTATACCGGGAGCTACACCTTC	CASSSYTGSYTF
-	TRBJ2-7	TRBV4-1	-	TGCGCCAGCAGCCAACAGACGGGTTACGAGCAGTACTTC	CASSQQTGYEQYF
TRBD1	TRBJ2-7	TRBV11-2	-	TGTACCAGCAGCCCCAACCGGGACAGGGCCTTCTACGGGCAGTACTTC	CTSSPNRDRAFYGQYF
-	TRBJ2-7	TRBV12-3/TRBV12-4	-	TGTGCCAGCAGTTTGCAGCGAACAGAGTGCGAGCAGTACTTC	CASSLQRTECEQYF
TRBD1	TRBJ2-5	TRBV6-1	-	TGTGCCAGCAGCGCCCCGGTGGGACAGGGCCTTTTTGTCGTTGAGACCCAGTACTTC	CASSAPVGQGLFVVETQYF
TRBD1	TRBJ1-2	TRBV5-1	-	TGCGCCAGCACAACGGGACAGGCCGTCGATGGCTACACCTTC	CASTTGQAVDGYTF
TRBD1	TRBJ1-2	TRBV5-8	-	TGTGCCAGCAGTGCGCAGGACAGGGCCGCCGCTGGCTACACCTTC	CASSAQDRAAAGYTF
-	TRBJ1-1	TRBV6-1	-	TGTGCCAGCAGTCCCGTAAGGGAGAGCACTGAAGCTTTCTTT	CASSPVRESTEAFF
TRBD1	TRBJ2-7	TRBV5-6	-	TGTGCCAGCAGCTTGGGCAGGGGGCTACACGAGCAGTACTTC	CASSLGRGLHEQYF
TRBD1	TRBJ1-4	TRBV10-2	-	TGCGCCAGCAGCCCCGGGACAGGGGGCGAGGAGGAAAAACTGTTTTTT	CASSPGTGGEEEKLFF
-	TRBJ1-2	TRBV3-1	-	TGTGCCAGCAGCCAAGATGATAGCTATGGCTACACCTTC	CASSQDDSYGYTF
TRBD1	TRBJ1-1	TRBV4-1	-	TGCGCCAGCAGCCCGACAGGGGCAGGGAAGGTGAACACTGAAGCTTTCTTT	CASSPTGAGKVNTEAFF
-	TRBJ2-7	TRBV2	once	TGTGCCAGCAGTGAAGAGGCCCCCCTTTACGAGCAGTACTTC	CASSEEAPLYEQYF
TRBD2	TRBJ2-5	TRBV7-9	-	TGTGCCAGCAGCTTGGGGCAGCGGGGGGGCGGAGAGACCCAGTACTTC	CASSLGQRGGGETQYF
-	TRBJ1-6	TRBV27	-	TGTGCCAGCAGTTTATTTTCGGGGACGGGGAGCTCCTATAATTCACCCCTCCACTTT	CASSLFSGTGSSYNSPLHF
TRBD2	TRBJ2-5	TRBV10-2	few	TGCGCCAGCCTCGGACTAGCGGGGGGACAAGAGACCCAGTACTTC	CASLGLAGGQETQYF
-	TRBJ1-1	TRBV20-1	-	TGCAGTGCTAGAAACCGAGGCACTGAAGCTTTCTTT	CSARNRGTEAFF
-	TRBJ1-2	TRBV3-1	-	TGTGCCAGCAGCCCCTGGGCTAACTATGGCTACACCTTC	CASSPWANYGYTF
-	TRBJ2-6	TRBV4-3	many	TGCGCCAGCAGCCAAGAGGGTACCGGGGCCAACGTCCTGACTTTC	CASSQEGTGANVLTF
-	TRBJ2-3	TRBV5-1	-	TGCGCCAGCAGCTTGGGGCGGAATACGCAGTATTTT	CASSLGRNTQYF
TRBD2	TRBJ2-7	TRBV2	few	TGTGCCAGCAGGCCCTCGGGGGGAAGTGGACGCGAGCAGTACTTC	CASRPSGGSGREQYF
TRBD2	TRBJ2-5	TRBV20-1	-	TGCAGTGCTAGAGATGAGGGACTAGTGGATGAGACCCAGTACTTC	CSARDEGLVDETQYF
-	TRBJ2-1	TRBV6-6	few	TGTGCCAGCAGTTACTCGAACAGGGTATGGTCCTACAATGAGCAGTTCTTC	CASSYSNRVWSYNEQFF
TRBD1	TRBJ2-7	TRBV20-1	-	TGCAGTGCTAGACGCTCGACAGGGAGCTCCTACGAGCAGTACTTC	CSARRSTGSSYEQYF
-	TRBJ2-5	TRBV4-1	few	TGCGCCAGCAGCCTCGGGACTTCGCCGGGGACCCAGTACTTC	CASSLGTSPGTQYF
-	TRBJ1-1	TRBV2	many	TGTGCCAGCAGTGTGAACACTGAAGCTTTCTTT	CASSVNTEAFF